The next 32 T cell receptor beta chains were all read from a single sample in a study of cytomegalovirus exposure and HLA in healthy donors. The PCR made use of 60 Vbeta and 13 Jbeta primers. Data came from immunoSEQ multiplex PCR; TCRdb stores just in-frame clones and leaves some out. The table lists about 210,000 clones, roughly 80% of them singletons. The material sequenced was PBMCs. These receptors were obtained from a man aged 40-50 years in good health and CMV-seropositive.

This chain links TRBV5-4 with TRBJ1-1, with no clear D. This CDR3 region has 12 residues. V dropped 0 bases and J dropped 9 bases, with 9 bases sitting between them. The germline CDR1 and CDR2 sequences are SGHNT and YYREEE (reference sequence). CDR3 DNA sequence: TGTGCCAGCAGCTTGGCCCCTGGGCAAGCTTTCTTT. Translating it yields CASSLAPGQAFF.

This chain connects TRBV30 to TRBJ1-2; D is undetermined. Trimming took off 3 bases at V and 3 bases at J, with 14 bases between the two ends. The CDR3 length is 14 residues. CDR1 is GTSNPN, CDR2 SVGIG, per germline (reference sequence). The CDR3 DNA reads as TGTGCCTGGAGCAGGAGGGCTTCGGACTATGGCTACACCTTC. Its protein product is CAWSRRASDYGYTF.

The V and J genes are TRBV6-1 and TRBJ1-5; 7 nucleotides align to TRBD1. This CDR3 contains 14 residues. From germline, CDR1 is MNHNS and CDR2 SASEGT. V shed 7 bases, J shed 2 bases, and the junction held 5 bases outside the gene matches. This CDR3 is CASTSDRGNQPQHF. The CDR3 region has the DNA TGTGCCAGCACAAGTGACAGGGGCAATCAGCCCCAGCATTTT.

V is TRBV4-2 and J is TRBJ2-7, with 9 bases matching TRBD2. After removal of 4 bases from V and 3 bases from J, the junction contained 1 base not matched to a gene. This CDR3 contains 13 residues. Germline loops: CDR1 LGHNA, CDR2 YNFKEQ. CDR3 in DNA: TGTGCCAGCAGCCGGCGGGGGGGCTACGAGCAGTACTTC. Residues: CASSRRGGYEQYF.

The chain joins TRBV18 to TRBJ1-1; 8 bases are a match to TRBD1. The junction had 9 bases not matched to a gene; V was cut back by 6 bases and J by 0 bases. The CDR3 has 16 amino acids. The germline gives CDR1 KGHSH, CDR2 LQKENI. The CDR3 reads CASSLRQGLMNTEAFF. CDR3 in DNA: TGTGCCAGCTCCCTCCGACAGGGGTTAATGAACACTGAAGCTTTCTTT. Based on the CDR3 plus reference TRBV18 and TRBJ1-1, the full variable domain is NAGVMQNPRHLVRRRGQEARLRCSPMKGHSHVYWYRQLPEEGLKFMVYLQKENIIDESGMPKERFSAEFPKEGPSILRIQQVVRGDSAAYFCASSLRQGLMNTEAFFGQGTRLTVV.

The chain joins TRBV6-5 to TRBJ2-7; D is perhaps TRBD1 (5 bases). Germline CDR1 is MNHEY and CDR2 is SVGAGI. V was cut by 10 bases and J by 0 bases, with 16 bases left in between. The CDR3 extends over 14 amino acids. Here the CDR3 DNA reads TGTGCCATCAAAATGGGGCTGAGCTCCTACGAGCAGTACTTC. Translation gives CAIKMGLSSYEQYF.

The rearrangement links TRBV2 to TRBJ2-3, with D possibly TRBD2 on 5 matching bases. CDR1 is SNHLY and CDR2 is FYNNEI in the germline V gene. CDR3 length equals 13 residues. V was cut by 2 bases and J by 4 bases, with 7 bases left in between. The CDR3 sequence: CASSELAADTQYF. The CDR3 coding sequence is TGTGCCAGCAGTGAACTAGCAGCAGATACGCAGTATTTT.

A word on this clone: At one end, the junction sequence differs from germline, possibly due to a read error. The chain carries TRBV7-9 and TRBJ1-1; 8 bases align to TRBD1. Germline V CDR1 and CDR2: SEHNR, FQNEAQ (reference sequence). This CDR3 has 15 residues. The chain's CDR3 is CSSSLEGQVNTEAFF. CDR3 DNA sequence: TGTTCCAGCAGCTTAGAGGGACAGGTGAACACTGAAGCTTTCTTT.

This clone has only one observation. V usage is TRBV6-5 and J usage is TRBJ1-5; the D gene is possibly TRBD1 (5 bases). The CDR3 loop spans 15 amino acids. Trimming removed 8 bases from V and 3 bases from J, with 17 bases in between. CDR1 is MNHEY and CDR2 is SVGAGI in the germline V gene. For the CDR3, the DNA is TGTGCCAGCCGCCCCGGAGGGGCGAACAATCAGCCCCAGCATTTT. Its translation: CASRPGGANNQPQHF.

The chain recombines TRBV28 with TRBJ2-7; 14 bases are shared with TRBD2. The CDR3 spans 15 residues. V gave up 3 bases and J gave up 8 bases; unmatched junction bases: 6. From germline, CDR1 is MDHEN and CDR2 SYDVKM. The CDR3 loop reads CASSFRGLAGVQQYF. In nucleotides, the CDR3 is TGTGCCAGCAGTTTTCGGGGACTAGCGGGAGTCCAGCAGTACTTC. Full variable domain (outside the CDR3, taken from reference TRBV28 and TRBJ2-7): DVKVTQSSRYLVKRTGEKVFLECVQDMDHENMFWYRQDPGLGLRLIYFSYDVKMKEKGDIPEGYSVSREKKERFSLILESASTNQTSMYLCASSFRGLAGVQQYFGPGTRLTVT.

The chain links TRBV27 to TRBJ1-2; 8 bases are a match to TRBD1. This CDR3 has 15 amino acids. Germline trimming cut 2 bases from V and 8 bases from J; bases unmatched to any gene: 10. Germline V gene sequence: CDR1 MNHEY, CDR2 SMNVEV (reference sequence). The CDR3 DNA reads TGTGCCAGCAGTTTAGTTGGACAGGGTATAGTGGGCTACACCTTC. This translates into CASSLVGQGIVGYTF.

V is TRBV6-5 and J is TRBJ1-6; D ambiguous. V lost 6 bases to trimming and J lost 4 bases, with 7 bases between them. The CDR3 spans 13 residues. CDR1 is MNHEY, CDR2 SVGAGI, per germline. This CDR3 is CASRWQYNSPLHF. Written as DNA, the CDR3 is TGTGCCAGCAGGTGGCAATATAATTCACCCCTCCACTTT.

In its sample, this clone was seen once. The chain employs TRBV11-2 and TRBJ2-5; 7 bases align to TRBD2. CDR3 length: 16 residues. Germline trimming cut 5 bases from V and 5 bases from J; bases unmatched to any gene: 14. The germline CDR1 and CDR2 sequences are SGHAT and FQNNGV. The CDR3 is CASSPEAGEGLETQYF. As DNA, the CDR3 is TGTGCCAGCAGCCCAGAGGCGGGGGAAGGGTTGGAGACCCAGTACTTC.

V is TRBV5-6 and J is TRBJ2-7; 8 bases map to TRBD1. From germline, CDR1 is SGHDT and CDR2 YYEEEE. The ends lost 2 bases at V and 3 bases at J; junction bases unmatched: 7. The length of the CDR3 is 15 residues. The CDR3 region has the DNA TGTGCCAGCAGCTTATTGGACAGGGACTTCTACGAGCAGTACTTC. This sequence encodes CASSLLDRDFYEQYF.

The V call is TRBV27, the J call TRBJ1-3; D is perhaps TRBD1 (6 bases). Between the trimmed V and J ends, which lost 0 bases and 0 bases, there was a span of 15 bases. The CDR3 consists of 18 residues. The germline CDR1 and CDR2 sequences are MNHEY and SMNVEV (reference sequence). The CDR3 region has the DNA TGTGCCAGCAGTTTATCGAAAAGGGGGATTAGCTCTGGAAACACCATATATTTT. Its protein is CASSLSKRGISSGNTIYF.

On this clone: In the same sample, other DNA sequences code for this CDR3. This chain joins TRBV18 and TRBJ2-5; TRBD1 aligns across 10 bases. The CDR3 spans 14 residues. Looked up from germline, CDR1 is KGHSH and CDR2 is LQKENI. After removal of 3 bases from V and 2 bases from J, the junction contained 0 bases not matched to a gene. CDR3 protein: CASSPGQGQETQYF. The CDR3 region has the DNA TGTGCCAGCTCACCGGGACAGGGGCAAGAGACCCAGTACTTC.

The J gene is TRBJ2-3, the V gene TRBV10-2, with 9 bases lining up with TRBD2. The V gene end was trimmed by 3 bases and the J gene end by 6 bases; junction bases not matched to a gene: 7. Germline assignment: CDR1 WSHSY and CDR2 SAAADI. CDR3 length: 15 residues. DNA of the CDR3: TGCGCCAGCAGTGACCTGCGGGGGGGCCCCGATACGCAGTATTTT. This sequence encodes CASSDLRGGPDTQYF.

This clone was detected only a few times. The CDR3: CASSERAGAGAFF. The CDR3 DNA sequence: TGTGCCAGCAGTGAAAGGGCAGGGGCTGGAGCTTTCTTT. The genes are TRBV25-1 and TRBJ1-1; weak D call: TRBD1 (6 bases). CDR3 length equals 13 residues. V lost 2 bases to trimming and J lost 10 bases, with 14 bases between them. CDR1 and CDR2 (germline): MGHDK, SYGVNS.

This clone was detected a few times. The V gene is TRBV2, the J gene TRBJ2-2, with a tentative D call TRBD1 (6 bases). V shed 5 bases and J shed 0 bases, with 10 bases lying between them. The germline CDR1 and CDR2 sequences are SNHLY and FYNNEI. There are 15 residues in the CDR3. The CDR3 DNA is TGTGCCAGCAGTCTGGACAGACCGAACACCGGGGAGCTGTTTTTT. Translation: CASSLDRPNTGELFF.

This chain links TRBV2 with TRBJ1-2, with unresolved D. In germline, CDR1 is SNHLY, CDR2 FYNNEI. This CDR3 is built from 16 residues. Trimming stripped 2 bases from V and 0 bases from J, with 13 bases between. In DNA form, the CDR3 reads TGTGCCAGCAGTGAATATGGGCTTAAGACTAACTATGGCTACACCTTC. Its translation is CASSEYGLKTNYGYTF.

The chain's CDR3 is CASSLGQGVSSEQFF. The CDR3 bases are TGTGCCAGCAGCTTGGGACAGGGGGTGTCTAGTGAGCAGTTCTTC. The chain joins TRBV5-6 to TRBJ2-1; 9 nucleotides align to TRBD1. The V and J ends lost 0 bases and 9 bases, in that order; junction bases with no gene match: 7. CDR1 is SGHDT and CDR2 is YYEEEE in the germline V gene. This CDR3 has 15 residues.

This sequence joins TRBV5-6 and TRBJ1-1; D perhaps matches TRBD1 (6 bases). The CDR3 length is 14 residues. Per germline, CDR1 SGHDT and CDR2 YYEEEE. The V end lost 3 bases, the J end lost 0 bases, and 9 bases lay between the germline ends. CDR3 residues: CASSWGQMNTEAFF. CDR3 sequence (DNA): TGTGCCAGCAGCTGGGGGCAGATGAACACTGAAGCTTTCTTT.

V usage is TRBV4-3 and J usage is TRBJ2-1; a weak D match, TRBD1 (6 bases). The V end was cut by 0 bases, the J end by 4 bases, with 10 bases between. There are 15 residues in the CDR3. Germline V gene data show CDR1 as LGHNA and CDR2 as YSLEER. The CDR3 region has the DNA TGCGCCAGCAGCCAAGAGAACAGGGCGTACAATGAGCAGTTCTTC. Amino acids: CASSQENRAYNEQFF.

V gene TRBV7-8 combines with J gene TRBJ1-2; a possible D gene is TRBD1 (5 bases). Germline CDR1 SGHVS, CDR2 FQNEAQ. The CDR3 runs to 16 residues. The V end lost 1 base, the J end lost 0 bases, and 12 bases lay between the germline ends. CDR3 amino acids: CASSLVRQSSNYGYTF. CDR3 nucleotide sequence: TGTGCCAGCAGCTTAGTGAGACAGAGCTCTAACTATGGCTACACCTTC. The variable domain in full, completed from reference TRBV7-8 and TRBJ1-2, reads GAGVSQSPRYKVAKRGQDVALRCDPISGHVSLFWYQQALGQGPEFLTYFQNEAQLDKSGLPSDRFFAERPEGSVSTLKIQRTQQEDSAVYLCASSLVRQSSNYGYTFGSGTRLTVV.

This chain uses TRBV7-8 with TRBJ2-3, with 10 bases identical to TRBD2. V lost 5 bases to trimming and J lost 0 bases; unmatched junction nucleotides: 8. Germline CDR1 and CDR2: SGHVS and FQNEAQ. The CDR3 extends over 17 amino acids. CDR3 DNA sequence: TGTGCCAGCAGCCGATTCACTAGCGGGGAGAGCACAGATACGCAGTATTTT. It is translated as CASSRFTSGESTDTQYF.

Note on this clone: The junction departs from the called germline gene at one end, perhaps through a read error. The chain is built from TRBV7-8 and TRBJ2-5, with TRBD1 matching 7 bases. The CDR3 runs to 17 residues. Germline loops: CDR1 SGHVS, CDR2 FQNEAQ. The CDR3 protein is CASSSSRIRDSSGRANF. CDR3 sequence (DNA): TGTGCCAGCAGCTCCTCGCGCATACGGGACAGTTCGGGTAGGGCGAACTTC.

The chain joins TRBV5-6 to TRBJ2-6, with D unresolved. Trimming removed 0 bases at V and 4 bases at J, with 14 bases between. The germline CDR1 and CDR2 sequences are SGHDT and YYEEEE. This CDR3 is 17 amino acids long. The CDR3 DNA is TGTGCCAGCAGCTTGGGACGGCGTTCAGGAGGGGCCAACGTCCTGACTTTC. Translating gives CASSLGRRSGGANVLTF.

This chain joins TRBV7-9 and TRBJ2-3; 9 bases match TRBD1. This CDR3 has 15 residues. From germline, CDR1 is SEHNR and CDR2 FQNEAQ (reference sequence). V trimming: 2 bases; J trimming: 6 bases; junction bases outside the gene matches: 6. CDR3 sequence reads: CASSLRGQGEDTQYF. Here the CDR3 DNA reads TGTGCCAGCAGCTTACGGGGACAGGGAGAGGATACGCAGTATTTT.

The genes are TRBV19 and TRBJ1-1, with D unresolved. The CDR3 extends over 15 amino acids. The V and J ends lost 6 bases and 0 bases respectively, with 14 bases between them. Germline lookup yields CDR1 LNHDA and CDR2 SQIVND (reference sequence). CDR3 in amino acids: CASSRNGLMNTEAFF. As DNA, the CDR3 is TGTGCCAGTAGCAGGAACGGTCTTATGAACACTGAAGCTTTCTTT. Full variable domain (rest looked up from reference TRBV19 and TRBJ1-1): DGGITQSPKYLFRKEGQNVTLSCEQNLNHDAMYWYRQDPGQGLRLIYYSQIVNDFQKGDIAEGYSVSREKKESFPLTVTSAQKNPTAFYLCASSRNGLMNTEAFFGQGTRLTVV.

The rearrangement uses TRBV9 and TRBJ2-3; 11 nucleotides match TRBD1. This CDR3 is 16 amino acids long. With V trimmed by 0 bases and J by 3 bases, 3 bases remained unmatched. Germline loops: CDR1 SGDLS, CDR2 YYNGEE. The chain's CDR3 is CASSVGDRGLTDTQYF. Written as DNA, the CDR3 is TGTGCCAGCAGCGTAGGGGACAGGGGGTTGACAGATACGCAGTATTTT.

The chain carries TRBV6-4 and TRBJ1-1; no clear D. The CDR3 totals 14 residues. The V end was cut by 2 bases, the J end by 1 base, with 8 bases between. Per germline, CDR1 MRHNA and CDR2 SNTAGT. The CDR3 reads CASSDTNRNTEAFF. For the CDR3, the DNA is TGTGCCAGCAGTGACACCAACAGGAACACTGAAGCTTTCTTT.

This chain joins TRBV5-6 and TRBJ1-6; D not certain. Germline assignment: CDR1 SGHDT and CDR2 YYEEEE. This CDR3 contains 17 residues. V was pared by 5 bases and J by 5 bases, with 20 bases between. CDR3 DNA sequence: TGTGCCAGCAGTCTTCGCCCGCTTATCGGTAATAATTCACCCCTCCACTTT. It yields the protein CASSLRPLIGNNSPLHF.